What follows is one T cell receptor (beta chain) and its context. The antigen is unknown. This sample is drawn from a study of blood T cells in healthy people across ages. PCR was performed a second time for about 7 to 11 cycles using a sample-barcoded 5' primer and a J-beta primer mix. Researchers report that a template-switch adaptor with 12 random nucleotides tagged each cDNA molecule. MiXCR was run by TCRdb on the 5' RACE reads, yielding one entry per CDR3 protein. The sample has hundreds of thousands of distinct CDR3 sequences, under 30% seen once. General study points: Long-lived and aged donors differed, with more naive CD4+ cells and higher diversity in the long-lived.

The source of this sequence is an elderly woman in good health. The sample was blood.

For the CDR3, the DNA is TGTGCCACCATGACAAAGGGGGATAGGAGTGAAGCTTTCTTT. Translation: CATMTKGDRSEAFF. V usage is TRBV6-5 and J usage is TRBJ1-1; D might be TRBD1 (6 bases). From germline, CDR1 is MNHEY and CDR2 SVGAGI. The CDR3 runs 14 residues. V was pared by 10 bases and J by 7 bases, with 22 bases between.